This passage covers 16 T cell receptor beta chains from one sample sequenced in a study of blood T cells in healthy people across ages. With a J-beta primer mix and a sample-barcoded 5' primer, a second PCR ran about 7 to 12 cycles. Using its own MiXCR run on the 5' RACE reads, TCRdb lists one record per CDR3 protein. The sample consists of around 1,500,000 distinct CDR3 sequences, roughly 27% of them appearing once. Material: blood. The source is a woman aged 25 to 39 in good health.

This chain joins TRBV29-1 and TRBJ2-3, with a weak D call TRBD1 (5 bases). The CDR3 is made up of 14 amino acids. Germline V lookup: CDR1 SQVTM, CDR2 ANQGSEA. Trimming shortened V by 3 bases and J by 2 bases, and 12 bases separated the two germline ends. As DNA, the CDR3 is TGCAGCGTTGACAGGGTCGGCTACACAGATACGCAGTATTTT. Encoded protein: CSVDRVGYTDTQYF.

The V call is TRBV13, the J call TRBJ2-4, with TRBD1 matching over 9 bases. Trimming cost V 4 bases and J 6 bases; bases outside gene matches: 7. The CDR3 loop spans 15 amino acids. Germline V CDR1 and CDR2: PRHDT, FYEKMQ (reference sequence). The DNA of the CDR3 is TGTGCCAGCAGCTCGGAACAGGGGGCGGGAAACATTCAGTACTTC. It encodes CASSSEQGAGNIQYF.

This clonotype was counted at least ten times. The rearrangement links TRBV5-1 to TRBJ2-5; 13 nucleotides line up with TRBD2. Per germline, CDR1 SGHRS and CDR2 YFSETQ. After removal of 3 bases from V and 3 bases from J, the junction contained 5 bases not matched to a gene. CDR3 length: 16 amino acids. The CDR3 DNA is TGCGCCAGCAGCTCCGGACTAGCGGGGGAAAAAGAGACCCAGTACTTC. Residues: CASSSGLAGEKETQYF.

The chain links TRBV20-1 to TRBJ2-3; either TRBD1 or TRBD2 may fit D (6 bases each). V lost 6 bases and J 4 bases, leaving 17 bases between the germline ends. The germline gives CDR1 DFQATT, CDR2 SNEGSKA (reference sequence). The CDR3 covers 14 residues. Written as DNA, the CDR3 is TGCAGTGCAATCGCCGGCCGGGGGCCAGATACGCAGTATTTT. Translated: CSAIAGRGPDTQYF.

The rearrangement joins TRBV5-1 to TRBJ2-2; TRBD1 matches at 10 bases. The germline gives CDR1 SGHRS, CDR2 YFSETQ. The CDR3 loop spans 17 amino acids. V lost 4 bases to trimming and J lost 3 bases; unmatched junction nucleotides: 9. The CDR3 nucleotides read TGCGCCAGCAGCAGTAGACCCGGGACAGGGGACACCGGGGAGCTGTTTTTT. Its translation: CASSSRPGTGDTGELFF.

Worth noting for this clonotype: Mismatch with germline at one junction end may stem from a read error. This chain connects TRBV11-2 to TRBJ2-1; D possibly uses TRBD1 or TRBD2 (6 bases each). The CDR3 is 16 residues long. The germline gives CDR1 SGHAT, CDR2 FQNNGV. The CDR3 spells CASRNNRGQLYNEQLF. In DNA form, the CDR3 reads TGTGCCAGCAGGAACAACCGGGGGCAGCTCTACAATGAGCAGTTATTC.

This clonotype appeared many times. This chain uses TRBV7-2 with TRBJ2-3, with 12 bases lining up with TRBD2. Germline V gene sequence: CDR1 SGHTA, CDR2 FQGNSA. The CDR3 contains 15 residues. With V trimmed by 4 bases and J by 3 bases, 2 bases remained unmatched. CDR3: CASSSLAGGTDTQYF. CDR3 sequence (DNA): TGTGCCAGCAGCTCTCTAGCGGGGGGGACAGATACGCAGTATTTT.

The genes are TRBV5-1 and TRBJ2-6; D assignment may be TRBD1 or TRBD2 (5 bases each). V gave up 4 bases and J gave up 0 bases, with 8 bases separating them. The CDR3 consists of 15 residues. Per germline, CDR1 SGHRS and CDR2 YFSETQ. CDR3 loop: CASSQGTSGANVLTF. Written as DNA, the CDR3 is TGCGCCAGCAGCCAAGGGACCTCTGGGGCCAACGTCCTGACTTTC.

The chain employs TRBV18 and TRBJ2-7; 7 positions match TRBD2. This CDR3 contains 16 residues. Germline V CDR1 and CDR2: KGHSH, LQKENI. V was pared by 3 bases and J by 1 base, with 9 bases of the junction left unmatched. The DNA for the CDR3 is TGTGCCAGCTCACCGCCCGGGGGGATAGAGTCCTACGAGCAGTACTTC. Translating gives CASSPPGGIESYEQYF.

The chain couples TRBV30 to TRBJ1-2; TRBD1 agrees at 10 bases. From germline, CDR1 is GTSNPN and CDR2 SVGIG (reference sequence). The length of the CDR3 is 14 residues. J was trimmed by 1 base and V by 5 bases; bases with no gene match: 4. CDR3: CAWDGDRGNYGYTF. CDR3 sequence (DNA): TGTGCCTGGGATGGGGACAGGGGTAACTATGGCTACACCTTC.

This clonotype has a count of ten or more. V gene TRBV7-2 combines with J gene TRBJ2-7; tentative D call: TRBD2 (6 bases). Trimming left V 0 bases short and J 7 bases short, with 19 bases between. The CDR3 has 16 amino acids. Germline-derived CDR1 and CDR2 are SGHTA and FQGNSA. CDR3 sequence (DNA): TGTGCCAGCAGCTTAGCCCTAGCGAATTATGGGGGGGAGCAGTACTTC. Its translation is CASSLALANYGGEQYF.

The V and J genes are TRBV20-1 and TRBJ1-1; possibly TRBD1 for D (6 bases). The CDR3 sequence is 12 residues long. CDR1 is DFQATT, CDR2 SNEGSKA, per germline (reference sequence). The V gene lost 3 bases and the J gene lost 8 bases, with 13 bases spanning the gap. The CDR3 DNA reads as TGCAGTGCTAGGGAGGGGGAGAGGGAAGCTTTCTTT. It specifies CSAREGEREAFF.

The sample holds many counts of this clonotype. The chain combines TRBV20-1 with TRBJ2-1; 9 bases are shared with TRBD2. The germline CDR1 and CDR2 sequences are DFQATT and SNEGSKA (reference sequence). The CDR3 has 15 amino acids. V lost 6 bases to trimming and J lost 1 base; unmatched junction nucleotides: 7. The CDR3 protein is CSARGGRESYNEQFF. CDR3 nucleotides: TGCAGTGCCAGGGGCGGGAGGGAATCCTACAATGAGCAGTTCTTC.

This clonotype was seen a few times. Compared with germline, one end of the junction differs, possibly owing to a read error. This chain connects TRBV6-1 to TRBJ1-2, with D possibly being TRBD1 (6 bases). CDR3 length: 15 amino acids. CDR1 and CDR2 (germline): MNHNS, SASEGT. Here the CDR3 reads CAGSARGGGLYGYTF. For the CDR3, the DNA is TGTGCCGGCAGTGCCCGAGGTGGGGGCCTCTATGGCTACACCTTC.

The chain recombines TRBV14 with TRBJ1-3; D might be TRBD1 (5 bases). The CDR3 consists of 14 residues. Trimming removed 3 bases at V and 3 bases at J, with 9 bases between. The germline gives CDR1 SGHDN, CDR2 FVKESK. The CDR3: CASSHTGLGNTIYF. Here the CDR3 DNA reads TGTGCCAGCAGCCATACAGGTCTTGGAAACACCATATATTTT.

CDR3 DNA sequence: TGCAGTGCCCGGGGGCGGGCCTGGGAGACCCAGTACTTC. Amino acid sequence: CSARGRAWETQYF. The chain recombines TRBV20-1 with TRBJ2-5, with D perhaps TRBD1 or TRBD2 (6 bases each). CDR3 length: 13 residues. CDR1 and CDR2 from the germline V gene are DFQATT and SNEGSKA (reference sequence). V was pared by 6 bases and J by 5 bases, with 16 bases between.